This T cell receptor beta chain derives from a study of shared clonotypes between healthy human individuals (dated by TCRdb to 2019 to 2021). Turning to the overall study: A couple of women and three men aged 18 to 49 years were included in the cohort. Per donor, three plates each were used for CD4 naive and CD4 memory, two for CD8 naive, and one for CD8 memory. To estimate repertoire size and how much clonotype sharing occurs between individuals, the study deeply sequenced the blood TCR repertoires of a handful of healthy adults. Libraries were prepared and TCR repertoires were sequenced by different laboratories using diverse techniques, in order to increase sequencing depth and limit assay-specific biases. Per donor, leukapheresis produced somewhere between about 0.8 and 9.5 billion PBMCs.

The paper's findings and limits, for the study overall: The genetic and exposure-history diversity represented was limited by the small number of donors. Naive subsets generally had larger estimated clonotype richness than memory subsets. Clonotypes shared by all four sorted-subset donors showed higher generation probabilities than non-shared clonotypes. Across a handful of donors, around 5% of naive CD4, roughly 3.8% of naive CD8, under 2.5% of memory CD4, and under 0.45% of memory CD8 clonotypes were shared. Sampling was restricted to blood, and TCR repertoires in tissue are likely to differ from TCR repertoires in blood. Even with the large sequencing depth, rarefaction of the sorted-subset datasets indicated that sequencing was incomplete. Pairwise subsampling indicated that sequencing depth was expected to affect the degree of clonotype sharing among donors.

Using the deep immunoSEQ assay, multiplex PCR amplified TCR CDR3 regions from genomic DNA. Genomic DNA extracted from each cell subset was distributed evenly over all wells of several immunoSEQ 96-well plates, and each plate served as one replicate. Each replicate PCR for sorted subsets received around 0.2 ug genomic DNA, equal to roughly 30,000 T cell genomes. Purified libraries were measured with a Qubit 3.0 fluorometer, size-checked on a Bioanalyzer 2100, and measured again with the KAPA Library Quantification kit. Each immunoSEQ 96-well plate was sequenced on its own single-read 150-cycle Illumina NextSeq 550 flow cell. From the authors' description of their analysis: Because the immunoSEQ output included only junctional sequences and no quality scores, the filtering could not be the same as the filtering used for full-length reads. To assign V/J genes and CDR3, sequences were annotated against IMGT germline references using PyIR, a Python wrapper for IgBLAST v1.9. Reads were removed for weak V/J assignments (E-value above 1e-6), missing CDR3, stop codons, out-of-frame junctions, or ambiguous translated residues. V3J clonotypes were defined as sequences sharing the same inferred V gene, J gene, and CDR3 amino acid sequence. Percentage overlap between repertoires was calculated by dividing the number of shared unique clonotypes by the size of the smaller repertoire. Richness of each repertoire was evaluated using RTK rarefaction, the Chao1 estimator, and Recon v2.1 estimates of unobserved clonotypes. For all TCRbeta clonotypes obtained by the gDNA method from a handful of donors, generation probabilities were computed with OLGA. This immuneACCESS table, as held by TCRdb, lists in-frame sequences with V and J called but not all clones. Of the missing ones, under half trace to an unresolved V gene in checked studies; the others have no known cause. The V and J calls and the clone size are those of that table, but D and trimming were determined from the DNA. The sample table holds roughly 400,000 clones, of which about 96% were seen once. Jointly, the top ten make up 0.32% of the sample.

The donors were healthy, HIV-negative adults with no recently reported acute infections or vaccinations. Every donor was a Caucasian adult living in Nashville, Tennessee, USA. CD8 memory samples were composed of magnetically selected CD45RO+ cells combined with CCR7-negative CD45RA+ effector memory (TemRA) cells. Blood was obtained by leukapheresis, after which PBMCs were separated by Ficoll-Histopaque density gradient centrifugation and cryopreserved in liquid nitrogen vapor phase. Purity and quantity of every magnetically sorted T cell population were checked by analytical flow cytometry. Genomic DNA was isolated from each sorted fraction and quantified by UV absorbance on a Nanodrop 2000c. For this clone: The antigen it recognizes is unknown. No much larger clone is present one base from it, and per-base qualities are unavailable.

Sequenced: memory CD8+ T cells sorted from blood. Interpreted using the paper, the cell subset or site label stands for: CD45RO+ cells pooled with CCR7-negative TemRA cells. The TCR originated in a man between 25 and 39 years old in good health.

The CDR3 reads as follows: CASGLILAGGPGEQFF. The DNA reads as follows: TGTGCTAGTGGTTTGATACTAGCGGGAGGGCCAGGTGAGCAGTTCTTC. The rearranged segments are TRBV12-5 and TRBJ2-1, with 13 central nucleotides matching TRBD2. Here V drops 2 bases and J drops 9 bases, and the junction holds 7 bases not matched to any gene. The CDR3 contains 16 residues, cysteine and phenylalanine counted. Only the CDR3 DNA stays, 48 bases, in frame from base 1. Sequences LGHNT (CDR1) and FRNRAP (CDR2) are obtained from the germline V gene. The variable domain in full, with residues beyond the CDR3 obtained from the reference TRBV12-5 and TRBJ2-1 genes, is DARVTQTPRHKVTEMGQEVTMRCQPILGHNTVFWYRQTMMQGLELLAYFRNRAPLDDSGMPKDRFSAEMPDATLATLKIQPSEPRDSAVYFCASGLILAGGPGEQFFGPGTRLTVL.